Shown below are 18 T cell receptor beta chains from a single sample sequenced in a study of cytomegalovirus exposure and HLA in healthy donors. Amplification used 60 Vbeta primers and 13 Jbeta primers. Here immunoSEQ multiplex PCR was the method, and the copy in TCRdb shows in-frame clones only, minus some. This table holds 100,000 to 150,000 clones, around 82% found once. Sequencing was done on a sample of PBMCs. All receptors come from a female donor in good health and CMV-seronegative.

This clone has only a few counts. This chain links TRBV10-3 with TRBJ2-3, with D possibly being TRBD1 (5 bases). Per the germline V gene, CDR1 is ENHRY and CDR2 is SYGVKD. V dropped 1 base and J dropped 4 bases, with 9 bases sitting between them. This CDR3 region has 14 residues. The CDR3 spells CAISELGDSDTQYF. The CDR3 nucleotides read TGTGCCATCAGTGAGTTAGGGGATTCAGATACGCAGTATTTT.

V gene TRBV18 combines with J gene TRBJ1-3; D remains ambiguous. This CDR3 has 16 residues. V was clipped by 6 bases and J by 6 bases, with 21 bases between them. Germline assignment: CDR1 KGHSH and CDR2 LQKENI. Written as DNA, the CDR3 is TGTGCCAGCTCTTTCACGGGAGCCGGAGGCGCAAACACCATATATTTT. Protein product: CASSFTGAGGANTIYF.

In its sample, this clone was seen a few times. As DNA, the CDR3 is TGTGCCAGTACCCCGTACGGACAGTTCAGCACAGATACGCAGTATTTT. Its translation: CASTPYGQFSTDTQYF. This chain connects TRBV19 to TRBJ2-3; tentatively, D is TRBD1 (6 bases). Trimming took off 7 bases at V and 0 bases at J, with 17 bases between the two ends. CDR3 length equals 16 residues. The germline CDR1 and CDR2 sequences are LNHDA and SQIVND (reference sequence).

J is TRBJ1-2 and V is TRBV5-1; 11 bases are shared with TRBD1. The V and J ends lost 3 bases and 7 bases, in that order; junction bases with no gene match: 5. From germline, CDR1 is SGHRS and CDR2 YFSETQ. The CDR3 sequence is 14 residues long. The CDR3 DNA sequence: TGCGCCAGCAGCTCCGCGGGACAGGGGGGTGGCTACACCTTC. Its protein product is CASSSAGQGGGYTF.

The rearrangement links TRBV5-1 to TRBJ1-1, with D tentatively TRBD1 (5 bases). This CDR3 region has 14 residues. V lost 4 bases to trimming and J lost 5 bases, with 15 bases between them. CDR1 SGHRS and CDR2 YFSETQ come from the germline V gene. DNA for the CDR3: TGCGCCAGCAGCCCGACGCCCCAGGGAACTGAAGCTTTCTTT. This codes for CASSPTPQGTEAFF.

The chain links TRBV27 to TRBJ2-1; D perhaps matches TRBD2 (5 bases). CDR1 and CDR2 from the germline V gene are MNHEY and SMNVEV (reference sequence). The CDR3 has 14 amino acids. V was shortened by 6 bases and J by 7 bases, with 16 bases between the two germline ends. Here the CDR3 DNA reads TGTGCCAGCAGGGAGCGGAACCCTCCGAATGAGCAGTTCTTC. It yields the protein CASRERNPPNEQFF.

The V gene is TRBV5-1, the J gene TRBJ1-1; D is unclear. This CDR3 has 13 amino acids. The V and J ends lost 6 bases and 0 bases respectively, with 9 bases between them. From germline, CDR1 is SGHRS and CDR2 YFSETQ. DNA for the CDR3: TGCGCCAGCAAGGAGCCGATGAACACTGAAGCTTTCTTT. Its protein is CASKEPMNTEAFF.

The chain uses TRBV2 and TRBJ1-5, with unresolved D. Looked up from germline, CDR1 is SNHLY and CDR2 is FYNNEI. V was trimmed by 3 bases and J by 3 bases, leaving 12 bases between them. This CDR3 contains 15 residues. The CDR3 is CASSDRGYLNQPQHF. As DNA, the CDR3 is TGTGCCAGCAGTGATCGAGGGTACCTCAATCAGCCCCAGCATTTT.

This chain uses TRBV5-1 with TRBJ2-7, with D possibly being TRBD1 (8 bases). Trimming stripped 0 bases from V and 3 bases from J, with 16 bases between. The CDR3 extends over 16 amino acids. CDR1 is SGHRS, CDR2 YFSETQ, per germline. The CDR3 region has the DNA TGCGCCAGCAGCTTGGTACAGGGGGGGTTAGGCTACGAGCAGTACTTC. The encoded protein is CASSLVQGGLGYEQYF.

This chain joins TRBV5-1 and TRBJ2-3; TRBD2 aligns across 9 bases. The CDR3 is made up of 14 amino acids. Germline-derived CDR1 and CDR2 are SGHRS and YFSETQ. J was trimmed by 7 bases and V by 3 bases; bases with no gene match: 6. DNA for the CDR3: TGCGCCAGCAGCTCCCTGCGGGGGGGGAATACGCAGTATTTT. Translating it yields CASSSLRGGNTQYF. The full variable domain, rest sourced from reference TRBV5-1 and TRBJ2-3, is KAGVTQTPRYLIKTRGQQVTLSCSPISGHRSVSWYQQTPGQGLQFLFEYFSETQRNKGNFPGRFSGRQFSNSRSEMNVSTLELGDSALYLCASSSLRGGNTQYFGPGTRLTVL.

The V and J genes are TRBV10-3 and TRBJ2-1; 7 nucleotides line up with TRBD1. V was pared by 5 bases and J by 6 bases, with 4 bases of the junction left unmatched. Germline CDR1 ENHRY, CDR2 SYGVKD. This CDR3 contains 13 residues. CDR3: CAISPRQGNEQFF. The CDR3 coding sequence is TGTGCCATCAGTCCACGACAGGGCAATGAGCAGTTCTTC.

The chain is built from TRBV9 and TRBJ2-6, with D perhaps matching TRBD1 (5 bases). The CDR3 totals 14 residues. Trimming cost V 4 bases and J 4 bases, with 9 bases left between them. CDR1 and CDR2 (germline): SGDLS, YYNGEE. CDR3 in amino acids: CASSPRVGANVLTF. In DNA, the CDR3 is TGTGCCAGCAGCCCCAGGGTGGGGGCCAACGTCCTGACTTTC. The full variable domain, rest sourced from reference TRBV9 and TRBJ2-6, is DSGVTQTPKHLITATGQRVTLRCSPRSGDLSVYWYQQSLDQGLQFLIQYYNGEERAKGNILERFSAQQFPDLHSELNLSSLELGDSALYFCASSPRVGANVLTFGAGSRLTVL.

The rearrangement uses TRBV6-4 and TRBJ1-2; tentative D call: TRBD1 (5 bases). This CDR3 spans 14 amino acids. Germline CDR1 is MRHNA and CDR2 is SNTAGT. Trimming removed 0 bases from V and 4 bases from J, with 9 bases in between. CDR3 nucleotides: TGTGCCAGCAGTGACTCTGCCGGGGGCTATGGCTACACCTTC. This translates into CASSDSAGGYGYTF.

CDR3 coding DNA: TGTGCCAGCAGACCGACAGGGGAGAACTACGAGCAGTACTTC. Translation: CASRPTGENYEQYF. This chain joins TRBV7-9 and TRBJ2-7; 8 positions match TRBD1. This CDR3 comprises 14 residues. Per the germline V gene, CDR1 is SEHNR and CDR2 is FQNEAQ (reference sequence). J was trimmed by 3 bases and V by 6 bases; bases with no gene match: 7.

This chain uses TRBV15 with TRBJ2-1; D gene uncertain. Germline lookup yields CDR1 LNHNV and CDR2 YYDKDF (reference sequence). Trimming took off 1 base at V and 8 bases at J, with 15 bases between the two ends. CDR3 length: 15 amino acids. The chain's CDR3 is CATSRGQVTVDEQFF. Here the CDR3 DNA reads TGTGCCACCAGCAGAGGGCAGGTGACCGTGGATGAGCAGTTCTTC.

Only a few counts were recorded for this clone. The chain uses TRBV7-9 and TRBJ2-4; 7 bases line up with TRBD1. The V segment lost 8 bases and the J segment 0 bases; nucleotides outside the gene matches: 4. Germline CDR1 and CDR2: SEHNR and FQNEAQ (reference sequence). The CDR3 is 14 amino acids. The CDR3 DNA sequence: TGTGCCAGCGGGACAGCCTTAGCCAAAAACATTCAGTACTTC. It yields the protein CASGTALAKNIQYF.

V and J are TRBV7-9 and TRBJ1-2; TRBD1 matches 8 bases. Germline values: CDR1 SEHNR, CDR2 FQNEAQ (reference sequence). The V and J ends lost 2 bases and 1 base, in that order; junction bases with no gene match: 9. The CDR3 is 17 residues long. For the CDR3, the DNA is TGTGCCAGCAGCTTAATAAGGACAGGGAGAGGTAACTATGGCTACACCTTC. It translates to CASSLIRTGRGNYGYTF.

This rearrangement joins TRBV19 to TRBJ2-2; no clear D. V was trimmed by 7 bases and J by 6 bases, leaving 6 bases between them. The CDR3 runs 11 residues. Germline CDR1 is LNHDA and CDR2 is SQIVND (reference sequence). As DNA, the CDR3 is TGTGCCAGTAACTTCGCCGGGGAGCTGTTTTTT. This encodes CASNFAGELFF.